One sample yielded the 7 T cell receptor beta chains listed below, sequenced in a study of blood T cell repertoires in COVID-19 (dated by TCRdb to 2018 to 2020). To prepare the library, the immunoSEQ multiplex PCR assay was applied. This immuneACCESS table, as held by TCRdb, lists in-frame sequences with V and J called but not all clones. Of the missing ones, under half trace to an unresolved V gene in checked studies; the others have no known cause. The sample yields 350,000 to 550,000 clones; more than 85% were counted once. The ten largest clonotypes hold roughly 4.3% of the sample. Sequenced material: peripheral blood. The receptors originated from a woman aged 25-40 years with acute or convalescent COVID-19.

The V gene is TRBV19, the J gene TRBJ2-7, with D perhaps matching TRBD1 (5 bases). Germline assignment: CDR1 LNHDA and CDR2 SQIVND (reference sequence). The CDR3 spans 20 residues. V shed 0 bases and J shed 3 bases, with 27 bases lying between them. The CDR3 loop reads CASSIDPPRQIDGPIYEQYF. The CDR3 coding sequence is TGTGCCAGTAGTATAGACCCCCCCCGACAGATCGACGGCCCCATCTACGAGCAGTACTTC.

J is TRBJ2-3 and V is TRBV28; 15 positions agree with TRBD2. The CDR3 has 17 residues. The germline CDR1 and CDR2 sequences are MDHEN and SYDVKM. Trimming took 4 bases from V and 3 from J; bases not matched to a gene: 5. The CDR3 nucleotides are TGTGCCAGCAGTTCCAGGACTAGCGGGGGGGCGACAGATACGCAGTATTTT. The encoded protein is CASSSRTSGGATDTQYF.

The chain combines TRBV12-3 or TRBV12-4 with TRBJ2-7; D possibly corresponds to TRBD2 (5 bases). This CDR3 has 12 amino acids. V was clipped by 5 bases and J by 5 bases, with 10 bases between them. In nucleotides, the CDR3 is TGTGCCAGCAGTGACGGGGTCAACGAGCAGTACTTC. Protein: CASSDGVNEQYF.

This chain links TRBV28 with TRBJ1-5; the D is unclear. Germline V CDR1 and CDR2: MDHEN, SYDVKM. Trimming took 6 bases from V and 11 from J, leaving 11 bases between them. The length of the CDR3 is 11 residues. Written as DNA, the CDR3 is TGTGCCAGCAGCTTCCTGGGAGCCCAGCATTTT. This encodes CASSFLGAQHF. Based on the CDR3 plus reference TRBV28 and TRBJ1-5, the full variable domain is DVKVTQSSRYLVKRTGEKVFLECVQDMDHENMFWYRQDPGLGLRLIYFSYDVKMKEKGDIPEGYSVSREKKERFSLILESASTNQTSMYLCASSFLGAQHFGDGTRLSIL.

This chain joins TRBV19 and TRBJ2-7; perhaps TRBD2 as D (5 bases). CDR1 LNHDA and CDR2 SQIVND come from the germline V gene (reference sequence). V gave up 6 bases and J gave up 2 bases, with 14 bases separating them. CDR3 length: 14 residues. This chain's CDR3 is CASREPGSTYEQYF. The CDR3 DNA reads TGTGCCAGTAGAGAACCGGGGTCCACCTACGAGCAGTACTTC.

The genes are TRBV2 and TRBJ2-3; 8 bases align to TRBD2. J lost 3 bases, V lost 6 bases, and 8 bases had no gene match. CDR3 size: 15 residues. Germline lookup yields CDR1 SNHLY and CDR2 FYNNEI. The CDR3: CASRPSGGVTDTQYF. The CDR3 DNA is TGTGCCAGCAGACCGAGCGGGGGTGTTACAGATACGCAGTATTTT.

The V gene is TRBV30, the J gene TRBJ2-2; TRBD2 matches at 11 bases. Unmatched junction bases numbered 12, after V lost 5 bases and J lost 1 base. Germline CDR1 reads GTSNPN; CDR2 reads SVGIG (reference sequence). The CDR3 loop spans 18 amino acids. The CDR3 spells CAWLIALAGAQNTGELFF. The CDR3 DNA sequence: TGTGCCTGGCTTATAGCACTAGCGGGGGCCCAGAACACCGGGGAGCTGTTTTTT.